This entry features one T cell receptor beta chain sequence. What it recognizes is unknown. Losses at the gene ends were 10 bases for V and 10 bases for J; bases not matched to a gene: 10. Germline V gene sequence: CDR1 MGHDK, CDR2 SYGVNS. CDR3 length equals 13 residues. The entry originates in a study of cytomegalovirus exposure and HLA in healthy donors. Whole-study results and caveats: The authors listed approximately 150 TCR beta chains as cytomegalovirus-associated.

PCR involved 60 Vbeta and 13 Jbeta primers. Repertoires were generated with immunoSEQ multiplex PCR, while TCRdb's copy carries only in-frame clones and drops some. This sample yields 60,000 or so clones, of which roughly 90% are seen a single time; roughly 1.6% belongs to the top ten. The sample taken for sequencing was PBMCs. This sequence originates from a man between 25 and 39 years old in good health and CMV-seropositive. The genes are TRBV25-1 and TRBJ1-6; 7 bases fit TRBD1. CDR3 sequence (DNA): TGTGCCACCCGACCGCAGGGGGACTCACCCCTCCACTTT. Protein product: CATRPQGDSPLHF.